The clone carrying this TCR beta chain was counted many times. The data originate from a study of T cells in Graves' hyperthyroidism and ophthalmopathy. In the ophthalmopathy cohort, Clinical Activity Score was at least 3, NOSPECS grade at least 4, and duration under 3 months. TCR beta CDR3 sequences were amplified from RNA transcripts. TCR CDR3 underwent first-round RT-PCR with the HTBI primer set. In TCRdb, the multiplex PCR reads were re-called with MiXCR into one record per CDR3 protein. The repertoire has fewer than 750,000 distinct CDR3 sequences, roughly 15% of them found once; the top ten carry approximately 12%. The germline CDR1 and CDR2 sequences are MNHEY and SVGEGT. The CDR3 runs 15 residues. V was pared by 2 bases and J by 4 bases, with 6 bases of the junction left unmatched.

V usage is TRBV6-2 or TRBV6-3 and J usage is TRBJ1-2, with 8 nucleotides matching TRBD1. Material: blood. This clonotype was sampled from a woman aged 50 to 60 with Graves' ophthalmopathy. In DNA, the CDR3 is TGTGCCAGCAGTTACGACAGGGGCGGCAGCTATGGCTACACCTTC. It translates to CASSYDRGGSYGYTF.